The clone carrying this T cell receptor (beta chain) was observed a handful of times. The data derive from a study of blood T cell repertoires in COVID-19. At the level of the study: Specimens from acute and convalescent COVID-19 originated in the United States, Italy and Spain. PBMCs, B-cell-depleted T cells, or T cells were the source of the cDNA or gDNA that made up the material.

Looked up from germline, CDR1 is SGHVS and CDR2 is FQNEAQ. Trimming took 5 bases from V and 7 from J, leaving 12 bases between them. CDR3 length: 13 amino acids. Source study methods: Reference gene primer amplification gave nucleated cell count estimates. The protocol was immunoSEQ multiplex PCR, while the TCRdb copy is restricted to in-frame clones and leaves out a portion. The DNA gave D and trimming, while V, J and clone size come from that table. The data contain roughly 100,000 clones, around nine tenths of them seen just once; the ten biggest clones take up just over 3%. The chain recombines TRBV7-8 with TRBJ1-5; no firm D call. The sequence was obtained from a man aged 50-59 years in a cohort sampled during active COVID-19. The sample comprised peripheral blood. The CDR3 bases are TGTGCCAGCAGCGCGTCCGGGAGCCAGCCCCAGCATTTT. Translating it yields CASSASGSQPQHF.